Below are 8 T cell receptor beta chains sequenced from a single sample in a study of blood T cell repertoires in COVID-19. Assay used: immunoSEQ multiplex PCR; TCRdb lists only in-frame clones, some missing. The data hold about 360,000 clones, with 86% observed a single time. The sequenced sample consisted of peripheral blood. The receptors here all came from a woman aged 60-70 years with COVID-19, enrolled during active disease.

This sequence joins TRBV9 and TRBJ2-7, with 8 bases lining up with TRBD1. Trimming cost V 2 bases and J 2 bases; bases outside gene matches: 3. CDR1 SGDLS and CDR2 YYNGEE come from the germline V gene. CDR3 length equals 14 residues. In DNA form, the CDR3 reads TGTGCCAGCAGCGTGACAGGGGATACCTACGAGCAGTACTTC. This gives the protein CASSVTGDTYEQYF.

V and J are TRBV19 and TRBJ2-7; 7 bases fit TRBD1. The V segment lost 5 bases and the J segment 6 bases; nucleotides outside the gene matches: 4. This CDR3 comprises 12 residues. The germline V gene encodes CDR1 LNHDA and CDR2 SQIVND (reference sequence). This chain's CDR3 is CASSQTGLEQYF. DNA for the CDR3: TGTGCCAGTAGTCAGACAGGGCTCGAGCAGTACTTC.

J is TRBJ2-1 and V is TRBV30, with 10 bases lining up with TRBD2. V gave up 0 bases and J gave up 6 bases; unmatched junction bases: 5. Germline-derived CDR1 and CDR2 are GTSNPN and SVGIG (reference sequence). The CDR3 is made up of 15 amino acids. CDR3 sequence reads: CAWSVGASGGNEQFF. The DNA for the CDR3 is TGTGCCTGGAGTGTAGGGGCTAGCGGGGGCAATGAGCAGTTCTTC.

This rearrangement joins TRBV5-1 to TRBJ2-7, with TRBD1 matching over 7 bases. The CDR3 loop spans 13 amino acids. Per the germline V gene, CDR1 is SGHRS and CDR2 is YFSETQ. With V trimmed by 2 bases and J by 6 bases, 5 bases remained unmatched. The chain's CDR3 is CASSFGQDGEQYF. For the CDR3, the DNA is TGCGCCAGCAGCTTCGGACAGGACGGCGAGCAGTACTTC.

The gene calls are TRBV5-3 and TRBJ2-1; D might be TRBD1 (5 bases). TRBV5-3 falls under the ORF class, with uncertain function. V lost 2 bases and J 3 bases, leaving 15 bases between the germline ends. This CDR3 has 16 residues. In DNA, the CDR3 is TGTGCCAGAAGCTTTTCTGCGCACAGGAACTACAATGAGCAGTTCTTC. It translates to CARSFSAHRNYNEQFF.

V is TRBV19 and J is TRBJ1-3, with 10 bases fitting TRBD1. The CDR3 is 19 residues long. Germline assignment: CDR1 LNHDA and CDR2 SQIVND (reference sequence). J lost 1 base, V lost 4 bases, and 13 bases had no gene match. The CDR3 spells CASSTSRDRGGGSGNTIYF. The CDR3 DNA reads as TGTGCCAGTAGTACCTCCCGGGACAGGGGAGGTGGATCTGGAAACACCATATATTTT.

This chain uses TRBV2 with TRBJ2-7, with TRBD1 matching 7 bases. V gave up 2 bases and J gave up 3 bases; unmatched junction bases: 4. The CDR3 covers 14 residues. Looked up from germline, CDR1 is SNHLY and CDR2 is FYNNEI. The CDR3 loop reads CASSEQGVLYEQYF. CDR3 in DNA: TGTGCCAGCAGTGAACAGGGGGTTCTCTACGAGCAGTACTTC.

The chain carries TRBV11-3 and TRBJ2-7; tentatively, D is TRBD2 (6 bases). There are 13 residues in the CDR3. In germline, CDR1 is SGHNT, CDR2 YENEEA. Trimming took 9 bases from V and 6 from J, leaving 18 bases between them. This CDR3 reads CASLRGLVREQYF. In DNA form, the CDR3 reads TGTGCCAGTTTGCGGGGCCTAGTCCGCGAGCAGTACTTC.